The next 18 T cell receptor beta chains were all read from a single sample in a study of blood T cell repertoires in COVID-19 (dated by TCRdb to about 2020). Libraries were prepared through the immunoSEQ multiplex PCR assay. TCRdb carries this immuneACCESS record with in-frame sequences only. Its versions omit some clonotypes, under half of them owing to an unresolved V gene in the studies checked, with the rest unexplained. Within this sample are roughly 330,000 clones, with about 90% of them counted one time only. In total, the top ten clones hold about 5.7% of the sample. Sequenced sample: PBMCs or T cells enriched from blood (not recorded which). The source of these receptors is a woman aged 25 to 39 who had recovered from COVID-19.

A single count supports this clone. J is TRBJ2-7 and V is TRBV9; the D gene is possibly TRBD1 (6 bases). V was shortened by 4 bases and J by 1 base, with 21 bases between the two germline ends. This CDR3 contains 17 residues. Per germline, CDR1 SGDLS and CDR2 YYNGEE. The CDR3 spells CASSSHPGPRGSYEQYF. CDR3 in DNA: TGTGCCAGCAGCTCCCACCCGGGTCCTAGGGGGTCCTACGAGCAGTACTTC.

This chain links TRBV3-1 (or the pseudogene TRBV3-2) with TRBJ1-3; D is ambiguous. The germline V gene encodes CDR1 LGHDT and CDR2 YNNKEL (reference sequence). The CDR3 has 15 amino acids. V was trimmed by 0 bases and J by 2 bases, leaving 8 bases between them. This chain's CDR3 is CASSQDSLPGNTIYF. The CDR3 DNA is TGTGCCAGCAGCCAAGATAGCCTTCCTGGAAACACCATATATTTT.

This clone was seen a handful of times. The V and J genes are TRBV7-2 and TRBJ2-7, with a weak D call TRBD2 (5 bases). Germline CDR1 reads SGHTA; CDR2 reads FQGNSA. V dropped 3 bases and J dropped 5 bases, with 17 bases sitting between them. The CDR3 spans 15 residues. The CDR3 DNA sequence: TGTGCCAGCAGCTTGGTGGACGGGAAGGTTGACGAGCAGTACTTC. It codes for CASSLVDGKVDEQYF.

The rearrangement links TRBV9 to TRBJ2-5, with 8 bases fitting TRBD1. Germline loops: CDR1 SGDLS, CDR2 YYNGEE. This CDR3 is 14 amino acids long. V gave up 3 bases and J gave up 5 bases; unmatched junction bases: 6. The CDR3: CASSAGQGEETQYF. CDR3 nucleotides: TGTGCCAGCAGCGCAGGACAGGGCGAGGAGACCCAGTACTTC.

The chain links TRBV14 to TRBJ1-6; no clear D. CDR3 length: 15 residues. CDR1 SGHDN and CDR2 FVKESK come from the germline V gene. Trimming removed 0 bases at V and 7 bases at J, with 10 bases between. CDR3 bases: TGTGCCAGCAGCCAAGATGAACCGGGGAATTCACCCCTCCACTTT. It yields the protein CASSQDEPGNSPLHF.

CDR3 region: CSVENRGTYEQYF. The DNA for the CDR3 is TGCAGCGTGGAGAACAGGGGTACCTACGAGCAGTACTTC. The chain uses TRBV29-1 and TRBJ2-7, with 7 bases aligning to TRBD1. The CDR3 has 13 residues. The V segment lost 6 bases and the J segment 2 bases; nucleotides outside the gene matches: 7. Germline values: CDR1 SQVTM, CDR2 ANQGSEA.

The rearrangement uses TRBV19 and TRBJ1-1; D unclear. Germline V CDR1 and CDR2: LNHDA, SQIVND (reference sequence). Trimming cost V 6 bases and J 1 base, with 12 bases left between them. This CDR3 has 14 residues. The CDR3 region is CASRISGWNTEAFF. In nucleotides, the CDR3 is TGTGCCAGTAGAATCTCGGGATGGAACACTGAAGCTTTCTTT.

Details on this clone: At the DNA level, this CDR3 is encoded by other sequences in the same sample as well. The V and J genes are TRBV3-1 (or the pseudogene TRBV3-2) and TRBJ1-2; TRBD1 matches at 9 bases. CDR1 and CDR2 (germline): LGHDT, YNNKEL (reference sequence). The J segment lost 4 bases and the V segment lost 3 bases, leaving 3 bases of the junction unmatched. CDR3 length: 14 residues. The CDR3: CASSQPGQGYGYTF. In nucleotides, the CDR3 is TGTGCCAGCAGCCAGCCGGGACAGGGCTATGGCTACACCTTC.

The chain recombines TRBV7-9 with TRBJ1-2; a possible D gene is TRBD1 (5 bases). V was shortened by 7 bases and J by 1 base, with 22 bases between the two germline ends. The CDR3 has 17 amino acids. Germline lookup yields CDR1 SEHNR and CDR2 FQNEAQ (reference sequence). The CDR3: CASISSRGTPNNYGYTF. In DNA form, the CDR3 reads TGTGCCAGCATCTCCTCCCGGGGGACGCCTAATAACTATGGCTACACCTTC.

In this sample, this clone turned up once. The chain carries TRBV5-1 and TRBJ2-2; 7 bases are shared with TRBD2. The germline V gene encodes CDR1 SGHRS and CDR2 YFSETQ. The CDR3 consists of 17 residues. Trimming cost V 3 bases and J 0 bases; bases outside gene matches: 8. The CDR3 loop reads CASSWDSLATNTGELFF. DNA for the CDR3: TGCGCCAGCAGCTGGGACTCACTAGCGACGAACACCGGGGAGCTGTTTTTT.

V usage is TRBV5-1 and J usage is TRBJ2-3; 10 bases are shared with TRBD1. The ends lost 0 bases at V and 3 bases at J; junction bases unmatched: 4. Per germline, CDR1 SGHRS and CDR2 YFSETQ. The CDR3 contains 16 residues. CDR3 loop: CASSLVGTGVTDTQYF. Here the CDR3 DNA reads TGCGCCAGCAGCTTGGTAGGGACAGGGGTAACAGATACGCAGTATTTT.

The genes are TRBV27 and TRBJ1-1, with 7 bases identical to TRBD1. The CDR3 spans 11 residues. The junction had 6 bases not matched to a gene; V was cut back by 11 bases and J by 6 bases. Germline V gene lookup returns CDR1 MNHEY and CDR2 SMNVEV (reference sequence). CDR3 DNA: TGTGCCCCCCCTACAGGGGCTGAAGCTTTCTTT. Protein sequence: CAPPTGAEAFF.

A note on this clone: This sample also contains other DNA sequences that code for the same CDR3. The V call is TRBV3-1 (or the pseudogene TRBV3-2), the J call TRBJ1-1; D remains unclear. V was trimmed by 0 bases and J by 0 bases, leaving 5 bases between them. The germline V gene encodes CDR1 LGHDT and CDR2 YNNKEL (reference sequence). The CDR3 extends over 14 amino acids. In DNA, the CDR3 is TGTGCCAGCAGCCAAGAGGCAATGAACACTGAAGCTTTCTTT. Its translation: CASSQEAMNTEAFF.

This rearrangement joins TRBV3-1 (or the pseudogene TRBV3-2) to TRBJ1-5; D is undetermined. CDR1 is LGHDT and CDR2 is YNNKEL in the germline V gene (reference sequence). The CDR3 loop spans 14 amino acids. The ends were cut back, 4 bases at V and 3 bases at J, with 10 bases in the middle. CDR3 residues: CASSLSGFNQPQHF. In DNA form, the CDR3 reads TGTGCCAGCAGCCTCAGCGGATTCAATCAGCCCCAGCATTTT.

This sequence joins TRBV7-2 and TRBJ2-1, with 8 bases lining up with TRBD2. V shed 2 bases and J 10 bases; nucleotides not matched to a gene: 16. Germline V CDR1 and CDR2: SGHTA, FQGNSA. This CDR3 spans 17 amino acids. The CDR3 coding sequence is TGTGCCAGCAGCTTACCCTGGTCCGGGACTAGGTCGAGCGAGCAGTTCTTC. This encodes CASSLPWSGTRSSEQFF.

The rearrangement links TRBV25-1 to TRBJ1-3, with D perhaps matching TRBD1 (6 bases). With 10 bases removed from V and 9 bases from J, the gap between germline ends came to 19 bases. CDR1 and CDR2 from the germline V gene are MGHDK and SYGVNS. This CDR3 is 13 amino acids long. The CDR3 coding sequence is TGTGCCACTAGGGACATTGATGGGGGCACCATATATTTT. This codes for CATRDIDGGTIYF.

The genes are TRBV3-1 (or the pseudogene TRBV3-2) and TRBJ1-2; 8 nucleotides align to TRBD1. Germline V gives CDR1 LGHDT, CDR2 YNNKEL (reference sequence). V was pared by 1 base and J by 6 bases, with 4 bases of the junction left unmatched. The CDR3 is 14 residues long. DNA for the CDR3: TGTGCCAGCAGCCAAGCCGGCAGGGGGCATGGCTACACCTTC. Translating gives CASSQAGRGHGYTF.

This clone was counted a few times. The V gene is TRBV27, the J gene TRBJ1-6; 10 positions agree with TRBD1. Per germline, CDR1 MNHEY and CDR2 SMNVEV (reference sequence). This CDR3 region has 20 residues. J gave up 0 bases and V 8 bases, and 16 bases lay outside the gene matches. The CDR3 is CASPQGDRGDMSSYNSPLHF. The CDR3 bases are TGTGCCAGCCCCCAAGGGGACAGGGGCGATATGAGCTCCTATAATTCACCCCTCCACTTT.